Sequencing of this T cell receptor (beta chain) was carried out in a study of T-cell reconstitution after alpha-beta-depleted transplantation in children (dated by TCRdb to 2016 to 2017). Broadly, across the study: T-cell immune reconstitution after TCRalphabeta/CD19-depleted allogeneic hematopoietic cell transplantation in children was quantitatively tracked in the study by means of TCR repertoire profiling.

In its sample, this clonotype was seen a few times. It has no known antigen specificity. Base qualities are not provided; no much larger clone lies one nucleotide away. Per the germline V gene (reference sequence), MNHEY is the CDR1 and SMNVEV is the CDR2. At the junction V is shortened by 8 bases and J by 4 bases, with 6 bases in between. Including the terminal cysteine and phenylalanine, the CDR3 comprises 11 residues. The entry retains the CDR3 DNA only, 33 bases that are in frame from base 1. The library was built by means of PCR. The run used an Illumina HiSeq 2500. Molecular barcoding was employed in the preparation of TCR libraries, with unique molecular identifiers being used to normalize TCRbeta repertoire quantification. TCRdb's own reprocessing of the public reads used fastp at Q25 and MiXCR and kept productive beta chains. A single entry per CDR3 protein holds the most common genes and DNA from its merged rows. A total of about 410,000 distinct CDR3 sequences appear in this sample, roughly 22% of them only once. In total, the top ten clones hold 3.5% to 4% of the sample.

The clonotype was recovered from a human donor who donated a stem cell graft to a child with acute myeloid leukemia. The sequence is built from TRBV27 and TRBJ2-1, with no confidently assigned D gene. Sequencing used PBMCs from the stem cell graft donor, obtained from the stem cell graft. The CDR3 protein sequence reads: CASLSYNEQFF. The DNA reads TGTGCCAGCCTATCATACAATGAGCAGTTCTTC.